This TCR beta chain comes out of a study of blood T cell dynamics during melanoma immunotherapy (dated by TCRdb to between 2020 and 2021). With regard to the full study: The patients had metastatic melanoma and were given first-line pembrolizumab or nivolumab plus ipilimumab as standard of care in the United Kingdom. To find early correlates of response, the study profiled the peripheral T cell receptor repertoires of patients with metastatic melanoma both before and after one cycle of checkpoint inhibitor therapy. The training cohort was made up of consecutive patients, while a further independent group of patients from the same centre was pooled to form an external validation set. What the work shows at the level of the full study, not this receptor alone: The relatively small sample size was acknowledged as a potential limitation on generalization of the results. Patients who later achieved disease control showed a bifurcated PBMC repertoire reorganization at W3, with increased clonality or increased diversity, unlike progressors. The study was unable to establish whether the T cell clones driving the repertoire changes were melanoma-specific or instead reflected general immune activation.

Note on this clone: There is no known antigen for this receptor. Base qualities are missing; no much larger clone stands one base away.

For every bulk PBMC sample, a fixed 350 ng of DNA was loaded. Following the manufacturer instructions, the immunoSEQ TCRb Assay kit was used to amplify TCR beta CDR3 sequences from genomic DNA. The KAPA Library Quantification Kit for Illumina platforms was used to quantify pooled libraries by qPCR. Pooled libraries were clustered at 0.6-1.1 pM and sequenced on an Illumina NextSeq 500. The paper's data handling went like this. TCR data were analyzed using immunoSEQ ANALYZER and the R LymphoSeq package. A rearrangement efficiency score was calculated as productive divided by the sum of productive and non-productive CDR3 sequences. Clonality was assessed using the Gini coefficient and diversity using the Renyi index at alpha=1, with pairwise comparisons between timepoints within each patient. Clonal relatedness, based on an edit distance of 3, and repertoire similarity, based on the Bhattacharyya coefficient, were both computed in LymphoSeq. To classify response, a linear discriminant analysis based on week-3 changes in clonality and diversity was built using the R MASS and caret packages. TCRdb re-hosts the immuneACCESS table, in-frame sequences only. Its copies lack some clones; in the studies checked, an unresolved V gene accounts for under half of them, and the cause for the rest is not known. The V and J calls and clone size come from that table; D and trimming were worked out from the DNA. In all, the sample holds approximately 15,000 clones, and about 80% of those were seen once. Clones ranked in the top ten supply approximately 7.3% of the sample.

The CDR3, from cysteine to phenylalanine, totals 16 residues. Only the CDR3 portion is preserved as DNA: 48 bases, with reading frame beginning at the first base. CDR1 and CDR2 (MNHEY, SVGAGI) derive from the germline V gene. Trimming costs V 0 bases and J 0 bases, and their ends lie 10 bases apart. The time point label on this specimen signifies: pre-treatment baseline. Blood was sampled before treatment (T0) and at week 3 (W3), after the first cycle of checkpoint blockade. Except for a couple of patients with rapid clinical progression, response was assessed 12 weeks after the first infusion by RECIST 1.1; disease control meant complete response, partial response or stable disease. Patients were excluded for prior systemic cancer treatment, concomitant immunosuppressant therapy or synchronous other active malignancies. Bulk PBMC and plasma cell-free DNA were both sequenced for TCR beta so that circulating cells and T cell turnover could be tracked. PBMC were isolated from blood with Lymphoprep and SepMate tubes, followed by red cell lysis. DNA from PBMC and sorted T cell subsets was extracted with QIAamp DNA Blood Mini kits.

The sequencing used blood, collected from a patient treated with checkpoint blockade. The TCR sequence derives from a human donor with melanoma. Here the chain combines TRBV6-5 and TRBJ2-3, with a tentative D gene TRBD1 over 5 matching bases. The CDR3 in this case is CASSYSRQRSTDTQYF. Here is the DNA: TGTGCCAGCAGTTACTCGAGACAGAGGAGCACAGATACGCAGTATTTT.